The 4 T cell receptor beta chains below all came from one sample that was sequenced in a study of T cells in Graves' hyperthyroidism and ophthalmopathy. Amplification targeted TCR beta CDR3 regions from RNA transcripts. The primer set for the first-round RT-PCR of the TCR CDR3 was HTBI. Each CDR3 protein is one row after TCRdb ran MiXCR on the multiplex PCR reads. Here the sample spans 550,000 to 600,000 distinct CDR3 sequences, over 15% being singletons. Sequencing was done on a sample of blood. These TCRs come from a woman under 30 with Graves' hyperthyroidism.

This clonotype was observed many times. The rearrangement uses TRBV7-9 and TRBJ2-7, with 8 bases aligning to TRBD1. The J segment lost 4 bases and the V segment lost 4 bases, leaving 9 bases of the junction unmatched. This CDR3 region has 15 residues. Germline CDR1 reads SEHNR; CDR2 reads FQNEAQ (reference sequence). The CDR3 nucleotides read TGTGCCAGCAGCTCGACGGGACAGGCTCGGTACGAGCAGTACTTC. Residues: CASSSTGQARYEQYF.

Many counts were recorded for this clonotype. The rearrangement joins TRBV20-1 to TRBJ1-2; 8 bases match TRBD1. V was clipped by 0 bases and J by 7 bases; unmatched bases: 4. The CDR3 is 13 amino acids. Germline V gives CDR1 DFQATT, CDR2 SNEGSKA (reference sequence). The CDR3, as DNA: TGCAGTGCTAGAGAAACAGGGGGAGGTGGCTACACCTTC. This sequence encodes CSARETGGGGYTF.

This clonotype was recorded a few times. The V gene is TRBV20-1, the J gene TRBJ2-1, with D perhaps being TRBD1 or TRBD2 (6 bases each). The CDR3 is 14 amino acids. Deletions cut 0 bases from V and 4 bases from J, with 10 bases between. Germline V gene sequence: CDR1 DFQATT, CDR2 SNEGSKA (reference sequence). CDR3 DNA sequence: TGCAGTGCTAGAGAAGGGGGGCTGTACAATGAGCAGTTCTTC. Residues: CSAREGGLYNEQFF.

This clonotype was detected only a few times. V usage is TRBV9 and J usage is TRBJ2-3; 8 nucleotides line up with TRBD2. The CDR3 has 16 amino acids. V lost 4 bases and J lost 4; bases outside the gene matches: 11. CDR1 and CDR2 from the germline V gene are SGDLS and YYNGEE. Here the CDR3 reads CASSLGGSGNADTQYF. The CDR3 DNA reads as TGTGCCAGCAGCCTCGGGGGTAGCGGGAACGCAGATACGCAGTATTTT.